These 13 T cell receptor beta chains share one sample of origin, sequenced in a study of cytomegalovirus exposure and HLA in healthy donors. PCR used 60 Vbeta primers and 13 Jbeta primers. Sequencing used immunoSEQ multiplex PCR; TCRdb keeps in-frame clones, though not all of them. The table shows 100,000 or so clones, with around 75% occurring only once. The sample comprised PBMCs. The origin of the receptors is a man in his forties in good health and CMV-seronegative.

The V gene is TRBV12-5, the J gene TRBJ2-2, with 8 bases fitting TRBD1. V lost 3 bases to trimming and J lost 1 base; unmatched junction nucleotides: 1. CDR3 length: 15 residues. CDR1 LGHNT and CDR2 FRNRAP come from the germline V gene. CDR3: CASGFGTGNTGELFF. The CDR3 DNA is TGTGCTAGTGGTTTCGGGACAGGGAACACCGGGGAGCTGTTTTTT.

The V call is TRBV7-8, the J call TRBJ2-1; 8 bases fit TRBD2. The CDR3 length is 17 residues. Germline lookup yields CDR1 SGHVS and CDR2 FQNEAQ. V trimming: 0 bases; J trimming: 0 bases; junction bases outside the gene matches: 4. Written as DNA, the CDR3 is TGTGCCAGCAGCTTAGCTAGCGGGGAGGGCTCCTACAATGAGCAGTTCTTC. Protein: CASSLASGEGSYNEQFF.

This clone was counted a few times. The chain is built from TRBV6-6 and TRBJ2-7; 13 bases are shared with TRBD2. Trimming at V came to 6 bases and at J to 6 bases, leaving 11 bases not matched to a gene. This CDR3 is built from 16 residues. Germline V gene sequence: CDR1 MNHNY, CDR2 SVGAGI (reference sequence). The CDR3 loop is CASSLGTSGMVPEQYF. DNA for the CDR3: TGTGCCAGCAGCCTGGGGACTAGCGGGATGGTTCCCGAGCAGTACTTC.

The V call is TRBV6-5, the J call TRBJ2-2, with D perhaps TRBD2 (7 bases). Germline values: CDR1 MNHEY, CDR2 SVGAGI. CDR3 length: 16 amino acids. The ends were cut back, 2 bases at V and 3 bases at J, with 13 bases in the middle. The CDR3 bases are TGTGCCAGCAGTTACCCCGGGGGGCGATACACCGGGGAGCTGTTTTTT. It translates to CASSYPGGRYTGELFF.

This clone has just a few counts. The chain has TRBV30 and TRBJ1-2; TRBD1 agrees at 8 bases. Germline V CDR1 and CDR2: GTSNPN, SVGIG (reference sequence). The length of the CDR3 is 13 residues. The V gene end was trimmed by 1 base and the J gene end by 6 bases; junction bases not matched to a gene: 4. CDR3 in DNA: TGTGCCTGGAGTGGTAGGACAGGGCATGGCTACACCTTC. This sequence encodes CAWSGRTGHGYTF.

The chain recombines TRBV7-9 with TRBJ1-1, with D uncertain. The CDR3 is 17 amino acids. Germline CDR1 is SEHNR and CDR2 is FQNEAQ (reference sequence). V was shortened by 7 bases and J by 1 base, with 22 bases between the two germline ends. This CDR3 reads CASNLAPAGVGNTEAFF. In nucleotides, the CDR3 is TGTGCCAGCAACCTAGCCCCCGCCGGGGTCGGGAACACTGAAGCTTTCTTT. The full variable domain, rest sourced from reference TRBV7-9 and TRBJ1-1, is DTGVSQNPRHKITKRGQNVTFRCDPISEHNRLYWYRQTLGQGPEFLTYFQNEAQLEKSRLLSDRFSAERPKGSFSTLEIQRTEQGDSAMYLCASNLAPAGVGNTEAFFGQGTRLTVV.

The CDR3 DNA is TGTGCCAGCAGTTTCTCCAGGACAAACACTGAAGCTTTCTTT. It specifies CASSFSRTNTEAFF. The rearrangement uses TRBV27 and TRBJ1-1; tentative D call: TRBD1 (5 bases). V was trimmed by 3 bases and J by 2 bases, leaving 10 bases between them. This CDR3 has 14 amino acids. The germline V gene has CDR1 MNHEY and CDR2 SMNVEV (reference sequence).

The V and J genes are TRBV21-1 and TRBJ2-7; the DNA was not used to check the table's D call, TRBD1. TRBV21-1 is designated a pseudogene. The CDR3 runs to 18 residues. The CDR3 here is CASSKALFWAGDPYEQYF. The CDR3 DNA is TGTGCCAGCAGCAAAGCGCTCTTTTGGGCAGGGGACCCCTACGAGCAGTACTTC.

This chain links TRBV28 with TRBJ1-1, with TRBD1 as a possible D gene (5 bases). The CDR3 has 16 residues. Germline V gene data show CDR1 as MDHEN and CDR2 as SYDVKM. V was trimmed by 0 bases and J by 0 bases, leaving 11 bases between them. CDR3 sequence (DNA): TGTGCCAGCAGTTTATGGTCAGGGTCGATGAACACTGAAGCTTTCTTT. Amino acid sequence: CASSLWSGSMNTEAFF.

The chain couples TRBV29-1 to TRBJ2-1; TRBD2 might be the D (6 bases). CDR3 length: 13 residues. V shed 5 bases and J shed 0 bases, with 8 bases lying between them. Per germline, CDR1 SQVTM and CDR2 ANQGSEA. The CDR3 DNA reads as TGCAGCGTTTGGGGGGACTCCTACAATGAGCAGTTCTTC. Encoded protein: CSVWGDSYNEQFF.

The chain is built from TRBV11-3 and TRBJ2-2; 10 bases agree with TRBD2. The CDR3 spans 17 residues. The germline gives CDR1 SGHNT, CDR2 YENEEA. V gave up 5 bases and J gave up 7 bases; unmatched junction bases: 13. The CDR3 loop is CASSITSGTLTGGELFF. As DNA, the CDR3 is TGTGCCAGCAGCATTACTAGCGGGACCTTAACCGGCGGGGAGCTGTTTTTT.

The chain employs TRBV6-5 and TRBJ1-1, with TRBD1 as a possible D gene (5 bases). Trimming took 2 bases from V and 0 from J, leaving 7 bases between them. This CDR3 has 14 amino acids. Germline V gives CDR1 MNHEY, CDR2 SVGAGI. DNA for the CDR3: TGTGCCAGCAGTTACGCGGACATGAACACTGAAGCTTTCTTT. Translating it yields CASSYADMNTEAFF.

This clone was seen more than once but under ten times. The chain couples TRBV7-2 to TRBJ2-5, with 8 positions matching TRBD2. CDR1 and CDR2 from the germline V gene are SGHTA and FQGNSA. The CDR3 runs 13 residues. Trimming removed 2 bases from V and 14 bases from J; junction bases left unmatched: 10. The CDR3 reads CASSLSTGGEVYF. In nucleotides, the CDR3 is TGTGCCAGCAGCTTATCAACGGGGGGGGAGGTTTACTTC.